One and the same sample provided the 13 T cell receptor beta chains below, sequenced in a study of CD8 T cells in ankylosing spondylitis. One entry per CDR3 protein, called by TCRdb with MiXCR from the 5' RACE reads. This repertoire shows some 270,000 distinct CDR3 sequences, roughly 32% found once; its top ten account for around 4%. The sequenced sample consisted of blood, either unsorted or a sorted T cell fraction (not recorded which). The origin of the receptors is a male donor with ankylosing spondylitis or in good health (not recorded which).

Note on this clonotype: The junction shows a germline mismatch at one end, possibly a read error. The chain couples TRBV20-1 to TRBJ2-1; D is undetermined. CDR1 is DFQATT and CDR2 is SNEGSKA in the germline V gene (reference sequence). This CDR3 is 17 amino acids long. DNA for the CDR3: TGCAGTGCTAGTAGATCCCATCAGGCAAACATTTACAATGAGCGGTTCTTC. It yields the protein CSASRSHQANIYNERFF.

This chain uses TRBV20-1 with TRBJ2-5; no reliable D call. Trimming removed 1 base from V and 2 bases from J, with 8 bases in between. In germline, CDR1 is DFQATT, CDR2 SNEGSKA (reference sequence). The CDR3 spans 13 residues. This CDR3 is CSARGGQQETQYF. CDR3 nucleotide sequence: TGCAGTGCTAGAGGGGGTCAACAAGAGACCCAGTACTTC.

This chain joins TRBV10-3 and TRBJ2-2, with D unresolved. This CDR3 spans 14 amino acids. CDR1 is ENHRY and CDR2 is SYGVKD in the germline V gene. Trimming left V 0 bases short and J 2 bases short, with 4 bases between. This CDR3 is CAISESTNTGELFF. In nucleotides, the CDR3 is TGTGCCATCAGTGAGTCTACCAACACCGGGGAGCTGTTTTTT.

The chain joins TRBV5-1 to TRBJ2-3, with a possible D match to TRBD2 (6 bases). Germline loops: CDR1 SGHRS, CDR2 YFSETQ. V was cut by 0 bases and J by 2 bases, with 16 bases left in between. The CDR3 extends over 17 amino acids. The CDR3 DNA is TGCGCCAGCAGCTTGGGGAAAAGCGGGTTCCTCACAGATACGCAGTATTTT. This sequence encodes CASSLGKSGFLTDTQYF.

This chain joins TRBV10-3 and TRBJ2-5; 7 bases match TRBD1. Germline V gene sequence: CDR1 ENHRY, CDR2 SYGVKD. The CDR3 consists of 16 residues. Trimming took 0 bases from V and 1 from J; bases not matched to a gene: 5. CDR3 DNA: TGTGCCATCAGTGAGTCCGGGACAGTTCGCCAAGAGACCCAGTACTTC. Protein: CAISESGTVRQETQYF.

Many counts were recorded for this clonotype. The V gene is TRBV29-1, the J gene TRBJ1-2, with 7 bases aligning to TRBD1. CDR1 and CDR2 from the germline V gene are SQVTM and ANQGSEA. The CDR3 is 13 amino acids. Trimming cost V 7 bases and J 6 bases; bases outside gene matches: 11. The CDR3 DNA sequence: TGCAGCGGAAGAACAGGGGATGAAAATGGCTACACCTTC. Its translation: CSGRTGDENGYTF.

This clonotype showed up just a few times. This chain connects TRBV28 to TRBJ2-5; TRBD1 might be the D (6 bases). Germline V gives CDR1 MDHEN, CDR2 SYDVKM. This CDR3 has 16 residues. The V gene lost 5 bases and the J gene lost 1 base, with 17 bases spanning the gap. The CDR3, as DNA: TGTGCCAGCAGTCAACTATCGGGGACACCCCAAGAGACCCAGTACTTC. Amino acids: CASSQLSGTPQETQYF.

CDR3 in amino acids: CASSMGQGTTNEKLFF. In nucleotides, the CDR3 is TGTGCCAGCAGCATGGGACAGGGAACAACTAATGAAAAACTGTTTTTT. The rearrangement links TRBV7-9 to TRBJ1-4; 9 bases match TRBD1. J gave up 0 bases and V 5 bases, and 4 bases lay outside the gene matches. The CDR3 length is 16 residues. Germline V gives CDR1 SEHNR, CDR2 FQNEAQ (reference sequence). The whole variable domain, remainder taken from reference TRBV7-9 and TRBJ1-4, is DTGVSQNPRHKITKRGQNVTFRCDPISEHNRLYWYRQTLGQGPEFLTYFQNEAQLEKSRLLSDRFSAERPKGSFSTLEIQRTEQGDSAMYLCASSMGQGTTNEKLFFGSGTQLSVL.

This clonotype showed up many times. The chain uses TRBV29-1 and TRBJ1-1; 11 bases map to TRBD1. The CDR3 is made up of 15 amino acids. V lost 1 base and J lost 5; bases outside the gene matches: 6. Germline V gives CDR1 SQVTM, CDR2 ANQGSEA. This CDR3 is CSVEVRTGGWTEAFF. The CDR3 coding sequence is TGCAGCGTTGAAGTCCGGACAGGGGGCTGGACTGAAGCTTTCTTT.

This clonotype has just a few counts. The V gene is TRBV20-1, the J gene TRBJ2-1, with TRBD2 identical over 12 bases. The J segment lost 4 bases and the V segment lost 2 bases, leaving 18 bases of the junction unmatched. CDR1 and CDR2 from the germline V gene are DFQATT and SNEGSKA (reference sequence). The CDR3 spans 20 residues. DNA for the CDR3: TGCAGTGCTAGAAGTTATGGTCGGGCCAGAACTAGCGGGGGGTACAATGAGCAGTTCTTC. Protein sequence: CSARSYGRARTSGGYNEQFF.

This clonotype was recorded a few times. The chain uses TRBV4-2 and TRBJ2-1; the D call may be TRBD1 or TRBD2 (5 bases each). Trimming removed 4 bases at V and 1 base at J, with 8 bases between. Germline assignment: CDR1 LGHNA and CDR2 YNFKEQ. CDR3 size: 14 residues. The CDR3 DNA reads TGTGCCAGCAGCCCGGGGCGTTCCTACAATGAGCAGTTCTTC. As protein: CASSPGRSYNEQFF.

In its sample, this clonotype was seen a few times. The V and J genes are TRBV9 and TRBJ1-6; tentative D call: TRBD1 (6 bases). This CDR3 contains 14 residues. Germline values: CDR1 SGDLS, CDR2 YYNGEE. The V and J ends lost 4 bases and 12 bases respectively, with 17 bases between them. Here the CDR3 DNA reads TGTGCCAGCAGCCCTCGGACAGAGCACAAACCCCTCCACTTT. It translates to CASSPRTEHKPLHF. The full variable domain, with the rest looked up from reference TRBV9 and TRBJ1-6, is DSGVTQTPKHLITATGQRVTLRCSPRSGDLSVYWYQQSLDQGLQFLIQYYNGEERAKGNILERFSAQQFPDLHSELNLSSLELGDSALYFCASSPRTEHKPLHFGNGTRLTVT.

The chain has TRBV28 and TRBJ2-3; 9 bases align to TRBD2. V dropped 4 bases and J dropped 2; count of bases not matched to a gene: 7. Per the germline V gene, CDR1 is MDHEN and CDR2 is SYDVKM. CDR3 length: 16 amino acids. In nucleotides, the CDR3 is TGTGCCAGCAGTTCCCCGCGGACTAGCGCCACAGATACGCAGTATTTT. This translates into CASSSPRTSATDTQYF.